This T cell receptor (beta chain) was documented in a study of blood T cell dynamics during melanoma immunotherapy. Time point noted: week 3, after first cycle of checkpoint inhibitor. Every bulk PBMC sample received the same 350 ng of DNA. The data were produced by immunoSEQ multiplex PCR, yet TCRdb's version contains in-frame clones alone and is incomplete. The sample lists approximately 29,000 clones, around four fifths occurring once. Germline-derived CDR1 and CDR2 are SGHRS and YFSETQ. The CDR3 is made up of 15 amino acids. V lost 0 bases to trimming and J lost 2 bases, with 11 bases between them.

This rearrangement joins TRBV5-1 to TRBJ2-5, with D uncertain. The TCR was taken from a human donor with melanoma. This specimen was blood, taken from a patient treated with checkpoint blockade. As DNA, the CDR3 is TGCGCCAGCAGCTTGGGGGCCTTTGGGCAAGAGACCCAGTACTTC. The encoded protein is CASSLGAFGQETQYF.